The 21 T cell receptor beta chains below were found in one sample sequenced in a study of blood T cell repertoires in COVID-19. Profiling relied on immunoSEQ multiplex PCR, and the TCRdb table lists in-frame clones only, not all of them. The table has 250,000 to 300,000 clones, over 70% seen once. The sequenced material came from peripheral blood. The receptors stem from a woman between 70 and 85 years old with COVID-19, enrolled during active disease.

The chain combines TRBV20-1 with TRBJ1-1; possible D gene TRBD1, 5 bases. V was trimmed by 7 bases and J by 13 bases, leaving 16 bases between them. Germline lookup yields CDR1 DFQATT and CDR2 SNEGSKA (reference sequence). This CDR3 spans 10 amino acids. CDR3 sequence reads: CSVPGSVGFF. In DNA, the CDR3 is TGCAGTGTACCAGGGTCGGTGGGTTTCTTT.

This clone was observed once. The chain carries TRBV11-1 and TRBJ1-1; D gene ambiguous. The CDR3 spans 15 residues. Germline CDR1 and CDR2: SGHAT and FQDESV (reference sequence). Trimming pared 5 bases from V and 4 bases from J, leaving 17 bases between. The CDR3 nucleotides read TGTGCCAGCAGCACCCGACATTCGGTAGGCACTGAAGCTTTCTTT. Residues: CASSTRHSVGTEAFF.

The gene calls are TRBV15 and TRBJ2-3; 9 nucleotides match TRBD2. This CDR3 spans 18 amino acids. Germline V CDR1 and CDR2: LNHNV, YYDKDF (reference sequence). Losses at the gene ends were 0 bases for V and 7 bases for J; bases not matched to a gene: 14. CDR3 coding DNA: TGTGCCACCAGCAGAGAGAGCCCTAGCGGGACTGGTTTAAATACGCAGTATTTT. Protein sequence: CATSRESPSGTGLNTQYF. The full variable domain, rest sourced from reference TRBV15 and TRBJ2-3, is DAMVIQNPRYQVTQFGKPVTLSCSQTLNHNVMYWYQQKSSQAPKLLFHYYDKDFNNEADTPDNFQSRRPNTSFCFLDIRSPGLGDTAMYLCATSRESPSGTGLNTQYFGPGTRLTVL.

The chain uses TRBV4-2 and TRBJ2-7; TRBD1 aligns across 8 bases. This CDR3 has 15 residues. V was clipped by 4 bases and J by 6 bases; unmatched bases: 11. From germline, CDR1 is LGHNA and CDR2 YNFKEQ. As DNA, the CDR3 is TGTGCCAGCAGCCTTAATATGGACAGGGAACGCGAGCAGTACTTC. Residues: CASSLNMDREREQYF.

About this clone itself: Distinct nucleotide sequences in the sample also encode this CDR3. V and J are TRBV12-3 or TRBV12-4 and TRBJ2-3; D is ambiguous. The CDR3 consists of 11 residues. Trimming pared 3 bases from V and 6 bases from J, leaving 4 bases between. Here the CDR3 reads CASSFSDTQYF. The CDR3 DNA follows: TGTGCCAGCAGTTTTTCGGATACGCAGTATTTT.

The chain links TRBV23-1 to TRBJ2-3; D is ambiguous. TRBV23-1 is identified as an open reading frame with a role that is uncertain. The V gene lost 0 bases and the J gene lost 6 bases, with 13 bases spanning the gap. This CDR3 region has 15 residues. In DNA, the CDR3 is TGCGCCAGCAGTCAATCGCAGTGTCCCGGGGATACGCAGTATTTT. Its translation is CASSQSQCPGDTQYF.

This clone was picked up one time. The chain is built from TRBV9 and TRBJ2-5; D is perhaps TRBD2 (5 bases). Trimming stripped 0 bases from V and 4 bases from J, with 13 bases between. The CDR3 contains 15 residues. Germline CDR1 SGDLS, CDR2 YYNGEE. CDR3: CASSVGLAATETQYF. CDR3 nucleotides: TGTGCCAGCAGCGTAGGTCTAGCCGCGACAGAGACCCAGTACTTC.

The chain links TRBV3-1 (or the pseudogene TRBV3-2) to TRBJ2-5, with D perhaps matching TRBD2 (5 bases). CDR1 LGHDT and CDR2 YNNKEL come from the germline V gene (reference sequence). The length of the CDR3 is 13 residues. Trimming left V 3 bases short and J 2 bases short, with 7 bases between. The CDR3 region has the DNA TGTGCCAGCAGCCACGGGGAGCAAGAGACCCAGTACTTC. It codes for CASSHGEQETQYF.

The rearrangement uses TRBV6-5 and TRBJ2-7, with 8 nucleotides matching TRBD2. Unmatched junction bases numbered 6, after V lost 8 bases and J lost 0 bases. The germline CDR1 and CDR2 sequences are MNHEY and SVGAGI. CDR3 length equals 14 residues. The CDR3 region has the DNA TGTGCCAGCGCCGGGACTAGATCCTCCTACGAGCAGTACTTC. Amino acids: CASAGTRSSYEQYF.

The genes are TRBV29-1 and TRBJ1-1; 7 nucleotides agree with TRBD1. CDR1 is SQVTM and CDR2 is ANQGSEA in the germline V gene. The CDR3 totals 13 residues. Trimming at V came to 5 bases and at J to 1 base, leaving 4 bases not matched to a gene. In DNA, the CDR3 is TGCAGCGTTATGAAGGGGGCGAACACTGAAGCTTTCTTT. It is translated as CSVMKGANTEAFF.

The V call is TRBV6-5, the J call TRBJ2-1; 7 positions agree with TRBD1. The CDR3 runs 15 residues. The germline V gene encodes CDR1 MNHEY and CDR2 SVGAGI. The junction had 10 bases not matched to a gene; V was cut back by 2 bases and J by 9 bases. CDR3 sequence: CASSYTRTGWAEQFF. DNA for the CDR3: TGTGCCAGCAGTTACACCCGGACAGGTTGGGCTGAGCAGTTCTTC.

The CDR3 nucleotides are TGTGCCAGCAGCTTAGCTGGGACAGGTTTCAATGAGCAGTTCTTC. Translating gives CASSLAGTGFNEQFF. The chain joins TRBV11-2 to TRBJ2-1, with 8 bases fitting TRBD1. The CDR3 is made up of 15 amino acids. The V segment lost 1 base and the J segment 6 bases; nucleotides outside the gene matches: 5. Germline loops: CDR1 SGHAT, CDR2 FQNNGV.

The V and J genes are TRBV6-2 or TRBV6-3 and TRBJ1-1, with TRBD1 identical over 8 bases. The CDR3 totals 12 residues. Germline V lookup: CDR1 MNHEY, CDR2 SVGEGT. J was trimmed by 6 bases and V by 6 bases; bases with no gene match: 3. The chain's CDR3 is CASSEQGAEAFF. As DNA, the CDR3 is TGTGCCAGCAGCGAACAGGGGGCTGAAGCTTTCTTT.

The rearrangement links TRBV19 to TRBJ1-4; TRBD1 matches 9 bases. CDR1 is LNHDA, CDR2 SQIVND, per germline (reference sequence). This CDR3 comprises 15 residues. Trimming removed 8 bases from V and 5 bases from J; junction bases left unmatched: 9. In DNA, the CDR3 is TGTGCCAGTCGAGAATCGGGACAGGGCAATGAAAAACTGTTTTTT. Protein: CASRESGQGNEKLFF.

This chain uses TRBV5-1 with TRBJ2-2, with TRBD1 matching 8 bases. The CDR3 runs to 19 residues. Germline-derived CDR1 and CDR2 are SGHRS and YFSETQ. The V gene end was trimmed by 4 bases and the J gene end by 4 bases; junction bases not matched to a gene: 18. The chain's CDR3 is CASSRIMTSQGAGTGELFF. CDR3 coding DNA: TGCGCCAGCAGCCGTATTATGACGTCGCAGGGGGCTGGCACCGGGGAGCTGTTTTTT.

The V and J genes are TRBV6-2 or TRBV6-3 and TRBJ2-7, with TRBD2 as a possible D gene (7 bases). This CDR3 contains 15 residues. The V and J ends lost 6 bases and 7 bases respectively, with 22 bases between them. Germline assignment: CDR1 MNHEY and CDR2 SVGEGT. CDR3 in amino acids: CASSLLRGRAAEQYF. In DNA, the CDR3 is TGTGCCAGCAGCCTTCTGAGGGGGAGGGCCGCGGAGCAGTACTTC.

The rearrangement joins TRBV19 to TRBJ2-5; 9 nucleotides agree with TRBD2. Germline loops: CDR1 LNHDA, CDR2 SQIVND (reference sequence). The length of the CDR3 is 17 residues. V was pared by 3 bases and J by 4 bases, with 12 bases of the junction left unmatched. The CDR3 loop reads CASSMFFGGRASETQYF. In nucleotides, the CDR3 is TGTGCCAGTAGTATGTTCTTCGGCGGGAGGGCGTCAGAGACCCAGTACTTC.

This chain uses TRBV11-3 with TRBJ1-1; tentative D call: TRBD1 (5 bases). The germline V gene has CDR1 SGHNT and CDR2 YENEEA. CDR3 length: 14 residues. V was clipped by 0 bases and J by 5 bases, with 10 bases between them. CDR3 protein: CASSLDRTRTEAFF. In nucleotides, the CDR3 is TGTGCCAGCAGCTTAGATCGGACAAGGACTGAAGCTTTCTTT.

This clone came up once. The V gene is TRBV7-9, the J gene TRBJ1-6, with 7 bases lining up with TRBD1. Trimming at V came to 5 bases and at J to 14 bases, leaving 12 bases not matched to a gene. The CDR3 consists of 14 residues. Per the germline V gene, CDR1 is SEHNR and CDR2 is FQNEAQ (reference sequence). CDR3 nucleotides: TGTGCCAGCAGCAACCGGGACAGTTTTTTGACCCTCCACTTT. Protein: CASSNRDSFLTLHF.

A remark on this clone: Compared with germline, one end of the junction differs, possibly owing to a read error. The V gene is TRBV7-7, the J gene TRBJ2-5; D is perhaps TRBD1 (6 bases). The CDR3 spans 15 residues. Germline lookup yields CDR1 SSHAT and CDR2 FNYEAQ (reference sequence). The CDR3 spells CASSLAGAWGETQYF. Written as DNA, the CDR3 is TGTGCTAGCAGCTTAGCAGGGGCTTGGGGAGAGACCCAGTACTTC.

The chain has TRBV27 and TRBJ1-1; D might be TRBD1 (5 bases). CDR1 and CDR2 (germline): MNHEY, SMNVEV (reference sequence). This CDR3 contains 12 residues. V was trimmed by 2 bases and J by 7 bases, leaving 8 bases between them. The CDR3 region is CASSLVQGEAFF. CDR3 in DNA: TGTGCCAGCAGTTTAGTGCAGGGTGAAGCTTTCTTT.